The subject of this entry is one T cell receptor (beta chain). This clonotype was observed at least ten times. It has no known antigen specificity. Base qualities were left out, and no much larger clone turns up one base away. The CDR3 sequence holds 12 residues, the cysteine and phenylalanine included. This entry keeps only the CDR3 DNA: 36 bases, framed from base 1. CDR1 and CDR2 are read off the germline V gene (reference sequence) as SEHNR and FQNEAQ. Trimming costs V 6 bases and J 9 bases, and their ends lie 15 bases apart. These data belong to a study of T cells in Graves' hyperthyroidism and ophthalmopathy (dated by TCRdb to between 2018 and 2020). Study-wide context: To identify TCR V-J signatures that set the groups apart, the researchers used a discovery cohort of approximately 98 patients, made up of 40 to 45 with Graves' ophthalmopathy and 57 with stable Graves' hyperthyroidism. Whether ophthalmopathy could be predicted prospectively was tested in an independent validation cohort made up of 18 to 20 hyperthyroidism patients plus 17 patients who later progressed to ophthalmopathy. The 85 to 100 discovery patients were divided at random into training and test sets in a 7:3 ratio. Thyroid tissue and blood T-cell repertoires from more than 5 Graves' hyperthyroidism patients were also compared in the study. After blood sampling, hyperthyroidism patients were treated with methimazole at a starting dose of 30 mg daily, and ophthalmopathy patients were treated with high-dose intravenous methylprednisolone. According to the paper, TCR Vbeta CDR3 sequencing was carried out on more than 120 peripheral blood samples, which came from under 50 ophthalmopathy, 80 or so hyperthyroidism and roughly 17 progressor patients. Paper-wide results and their limitations: Ophthalmopathy was separated from stable hyperthyroidism by a 13 V-J signature model, with 87.88% sensitivity and roughly 84% specificity obtained in cross-validation and 80%/75% obtained in testing. Most expanded thyroid clonotypes (frequency above 0.001) were also detected in blood, suggesting blood repertoires may reflect thyroid immune responses. No statistical method was used to fix the sample size in advance, and group allocation was not hidden from the investigators. In validation, the model predicted progression to ophthalmopathy with approximately 70% sensitivity and approximately 72% specificity, a median of about six months before onset.

Graves' hyperthyroidism was defined as stable when no progression to ophthalmopathy occurred over 18 months of follow-up. The hyperthyroidism patients were between 18 and 65 years old and newly diagnosed, with a disease duration of less than 2 months. Exclusion was applied to patients with uncontrolled infections, other autoimmune diseases, pregnancy or lactation. Diagnoses were based on clinical symptoms, serum thyroxine and TRAb, thyroid ultrasound and orbital computed tomography. Total RNA was extracted using Trizol reagent, and RNA quality was assessed on an Agilent 2100 Bioanalyzer. Amplification of TCR beta CDR3 regions was carried out from RNA transcripts. The first round of RT-PCR for the TCR CDR3 was performed with the HTBI primer set and the Qiagen OneStep RT-PCR kit. The libraries were constructed in a second round of multiplex PCR and then size-selected and purified. Paired-end sequencing of the libraries was performed with 100 bp reads on an Illumina HiSeq2000. The original methods were these. SOAPnuke was used to process the raw data, throwing out any read that contained adapters or uncalled bases, had a mean Phred below 15, or lacked an exact constant-primer or identifier match. COPE v1.2.5 was used to merge high-quality paired reads, and clonotypes were defined as unique nucleotide sequences. MiTCR v1.1 was used to align clonotypes to the IMGT TRBV, TRBD and TRBJ reference segments. Only V-J combinations with frequency above 0.0001, covering 99.2% of repertoires, were analysed. A TCS score was defined as the ratio of F50 (clonal expansion) to E x V (chaos), with BLOSUM62-based TCRdist applied between CDR3 peptides within each V-J. Welch's t-statistics and random forest reduced roughly 500 V-J features to 13, which were used in a naive Bayes classifier (R e1071). Thyroid-blood repertoire similarity was quantified with the Morisita-Horn index. Using fastp at Q25 and MiXCR, TCRdb reprocessed the public reads and kept productive beta chains. Under each unique CDR3 protein, matching rows form one entry showing the most common genes and DNA. The authors' filters were not applied to this entry. For this sample there are approximately 500,000 distinct CDR3 sequences; 46% appear just once. The ten largest clones add up to about 8% of the sample.

The receptor's source is a woman between 18 and 30 years old with Graves' hyperthyroidism. Sequencing was carried out using peripheral blood or thyroid tissue (not recorded which). The chain couples TRBV7-9 to TRBJ2-7, with TRBD1 as a weak D call on 5 bases. The bases read TGTGCCAGCAGTACCGGTGAAGACAGGCAGTACTTC. Translation gives CASSTGEDRQYF.